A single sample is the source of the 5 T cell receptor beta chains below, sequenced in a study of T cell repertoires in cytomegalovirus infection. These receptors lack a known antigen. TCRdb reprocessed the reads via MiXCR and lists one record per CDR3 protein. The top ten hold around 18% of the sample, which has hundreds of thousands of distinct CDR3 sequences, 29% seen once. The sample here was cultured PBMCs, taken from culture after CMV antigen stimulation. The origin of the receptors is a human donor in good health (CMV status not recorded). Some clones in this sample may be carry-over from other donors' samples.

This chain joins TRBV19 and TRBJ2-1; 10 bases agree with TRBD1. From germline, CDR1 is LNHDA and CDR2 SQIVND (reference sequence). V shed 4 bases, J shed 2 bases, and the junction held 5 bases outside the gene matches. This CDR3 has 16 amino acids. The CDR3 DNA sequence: TGTGCCAGTAGTAAGGGACAGGGGTTCACCTACAATGAGCAGTTCTTC. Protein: CASSKGQGFTYNEQFF.

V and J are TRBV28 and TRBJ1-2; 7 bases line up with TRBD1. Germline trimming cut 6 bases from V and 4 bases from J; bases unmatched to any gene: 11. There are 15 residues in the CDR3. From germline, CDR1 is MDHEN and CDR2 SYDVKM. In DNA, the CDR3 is TGTGCCAGCAGCCGCGAGGACAGGACCTCCTATGGCTACACCTTC. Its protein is CASSREDRTSYGYTF.

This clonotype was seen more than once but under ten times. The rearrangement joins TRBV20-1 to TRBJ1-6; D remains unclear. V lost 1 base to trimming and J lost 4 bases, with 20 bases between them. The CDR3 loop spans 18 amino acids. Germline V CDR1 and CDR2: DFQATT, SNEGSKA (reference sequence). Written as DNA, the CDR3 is TGCAGTGCTAGAGGTGACACTCGACCTGGGCTATATAATTCACCCCTCCACTTT. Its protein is CSARGDTRPGLYNSPLHF.

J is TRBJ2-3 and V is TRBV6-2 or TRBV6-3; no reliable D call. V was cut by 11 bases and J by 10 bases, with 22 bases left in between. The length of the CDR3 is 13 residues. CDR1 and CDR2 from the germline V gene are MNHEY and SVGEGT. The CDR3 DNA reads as TGTGCCGTGTGGATAGCCAAGGCGCGTTCGCAGTATTTT. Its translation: CAVWIAKARSQYF.

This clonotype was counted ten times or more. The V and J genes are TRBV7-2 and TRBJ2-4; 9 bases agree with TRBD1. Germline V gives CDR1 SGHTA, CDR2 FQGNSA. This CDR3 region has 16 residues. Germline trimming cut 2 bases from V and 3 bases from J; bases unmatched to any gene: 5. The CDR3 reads CASSLFLGQGKNIQYF. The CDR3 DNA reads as TGTGCCAGCAGCTTATTCTTGGGACAGGGCAAAAACATTCAGTACTTC.